The 32 T cell receptor beta chains below all came from one sample that was sequenced in a study of T-cell memory formation after mild COVID-19. MiXCR, applied by TCRdb to the 5' RACE reads, yields one record per CDR3 protein. The repertoire holds around 310,000 distinct CDR3 sequences, with roughly 15% as singletons. The sample consisted of PBMCs or a T cell subset sorted from them (not recorded which). All receptors come from a man between 18 and 29 years old who had mild COVID-19 (a few samples of this study predate the infection). Cell type and time point are not known.

This clonotype was counted many times. This chain joins TRBV3-1 and TRBJ2-5, with D maybe TRBD2 (5 bases). Germline loops: CDR1 LGHDT, CDR2 YNNKEL (reference sequence). Trimming pared 0 bases from V and 1 base from J, leaving 9 bases between. The CDR3 covers 15 residues. DNA for the CDR3: TGTGCCAGCAGCCAAGACCTGGACTTCCAAGAGACCCAGTACTTC. It is translated as CASSQDLDFQETQYF.

V usage is TRBV20-1 and J usage is TRBJ2-1; 11 bases are a match to TRBD2. Germline CDR1 and CDR2: DFQATT and SNEGSKA (reference sequence). The CDR3 covers 12 residues. The V segment lost 1 base and the J segment 14 bases; nucleotides outside the gene matches: 4. CDR3 loop: CSARGLAGGEFF. DNA of the CDR3: TGCAGTGCTAGAGGGCTAGCGGGGGGCGAGTTCTTC.

The chain has TRBV7-2 and TRBJ2-1; TRBD1 agrees at 8 bases. Germline V gene sequence: CDR1 SGHTA, CDR2 FQGNSA. This CDR3 is built from 15 residues. V shed 5 bases and J 1 base; nucleotides not matched to a gene: 4. CDR3 residues: CASSPQGASYNEQFF. DNA of the CDR3: TGTGCCAGCAGCCCCCAGGGGGCTTCCTACAATGAGCAGTTCTTC.

This clonotype appeared many times. This chain uses TRBV7-2 with TRBJ1-1, with a tentative D call TRBD1 (5 bases). Trimming left V 2 bases short and J 4 bases short, with 8 bases between. This CDR3 comprises 13 residues. Germline CDR1 reads SGHTA; CDR2 reads FQGNSA. Written as DNA, the CDR3 is TGTGCCAGCAGCTTACAGGGTAGCACTGAAGCTTTCTTT. Amino acids: CASSLQGSTEAFF.

This clonotype was picked up many times. This rearrangement joins TRBV7-2 to TRBJ2-3; no reliable D call. The germline V gene has CDR1 SGHTA and CDR2 FQGNSA. The CDR3 runs to 14 residues. Trimming shortened V by 5 bases and J by 6 bases, and 15 bases separated the two germline ends. The CDR3, as DNA: TGTGCCAGCAGCACCGCCTCCAGATTCGATACGCAGTATTTT. It is translated as CASSTASRFDTQYF.

This clonotype was observed a few times. The chain carries TRBV7-9 and TRBJ2-1, with 12 bases that match TRBD2. Germline V gene data show CDR1 as SEHNR and CDR2 as FQNEAQ (reference sequence). CDR3 length: 18 amino acids. J was trimmed by 6 bases and V by 2 bases; bases with no gene match: 11. The CDR3 bases are TGTGCCAGCAGCTTACTAGCGGGGGGGTCAAGGGAGACCAATGAGCAGTTCTTC. Residues: CASSLLAGGSRETNEQFF. The full variable domain, in which reference TRBV7-9 and TRBJ2-1 provide the parts outside the CDR3, is DTGVSQNPRHKITKRGQNVTFRCDPISEHNRLYWYRQTLGQGPEFLTYFQNEAQLEKSRLLSDRFSAERPKGSFSTLEIQRTEQGDSAMYLCASSLLAGGSRETNEQFFGPGTRLTVL.

The chain carries TRBV5-1 and TRBJ1-1; tentatively, D is TRBD1 (5 bases). This CDR3 has 14 residues. V dropped 1 base and J dropped 4 bases, with 11 bases sitting between them. Germline CDR1 SGHRS, CDR2 YFSETQ. Here the CDR3 DNA reads TGCGCCAGCAGCTTGATGGGGGGAGGCACTGAAGCTTTCTTT. Its protein is CASSLMGGGTEAFF. Using reference TRBV5-1 and TRBJ1-1 for the parts outside the CDR3, the full variable domain is KAGVTQTPRYLIKTRGQQVTLSCSPISGHRSVSWYQQTPGQGLQFLFEYFSETQRNKGNFPGRFSGRQFSNSRSEMNVSTLELGDSALYLCASSLMGGGTEAFFGQGTRLTVV.

This clonotype was counted only a few times. The V and J genes are TRBV12-3 or TRBV12-4 and TRBJ2-7, with 9 bases fitting TRBD1. CDR3 length equals 14 residues. Germline trimming cut 6 bases from V and 2 bases from J; bases unmatched to any gene: 5. The CDR3 here is CASSVQGATYEQYF. The CDR3 nucleotides are TGTGCCAGCAGCGTACAGGGGGCGACCTACGAGCAGTACTTC.

A few counts support this clonotype. The chain couples TRBV12-3 or TRBV12-4 to TRBJ2-3, with 9 bases identical to TRBD1. With V trimmed by 7 bases and J by 5 bases, 10 bases remained unmatched. CDR3 length: 15 residues. The CDR3 region is CASTLMGQGGDTQYF. Written as DNA, the CDR3 is TGTGCCAGCACACTCATGGGACAGGGAGGAGATACGCAGTATTTT.

This rearrangement joins TRBV2 to TRBJ2-3; D is undetermined. The germline gives CDR1 SNHLY, CDR2 FYNNEI. The CDR3 has 15 amino acids. V dropped 6 bases and J dropped 2 bases, with 15 bases sitting between them. The CDR3: CASRPGARNTDTQYF. CDR3 bases: TGTGCCAGCAGACCCGGAGCGAGAAACACAGATACGCAGTATTTT.

The rearrangement links TRBV11-3 to TRBJ2-5, with a possible D match to TRBD2 (6 bases). Germline lookup yields CDR1 SGHNT and CDR2 YENEEA. The V end was cut by 1 base, the J end by 5 bases, with 11 bases between. CDR3 size: 14 residues. The DNA of the CDR3 is TGTGCCAGCAGCTTAGGAGGGAGCGGGGAGACCCAGTACTTC. This sequence encodes CASSLGGSGETQYF.

This clonotype was picked up a small number of times. The rearrangement links TRBV29-1 to TRBJ2-6, with D perhaps matching TRBD2 (5 bases). CDR3 length: 16 residues. V gave up 0 bases and J gave up 3 bases, with 12 bases separating them. CDR1 and CDR2 (germline): SQVTM, ANQGSEA. CDR3 loop: CSVEDPRGYGANVLTF. CDR3 nucleotides: TGCAGCGTTGAAGATCCCCGGGGATATGGGGCCAACGTCCTGACTTTC. The full variable domain, in which reference TRBV29-1 and TRBJ2-6 provide the parts outside the CDR3, is SAVISQKPSRDICQRGTSLTIQCQVDSQVTMMFWYRQQPGQSLTLIATANQGSEATYESGFVIDKFPISRPNLTFSTLTVSNMSPEDSSIYLCSVEDPRGYGANVLTFGAGSRLTVL.

The rearrangement joins TRBV10-3 to TRBJ2-7; D is unclear. Germline-derived CDR1 and CDR2 are ENHRY and SYGVKD. The ends were cut back, 5 bases at V and 5 bases at J, with 10 bases in the middle. The CDR3 is made up of 12 amino acids. The chain's CDR3 is CAISSTLNEQYV. CDR3 coding DNA: TGTGCCATCAGTTCCACGCTGAACGAGCAGTACGTC.

This clonotype was observed a few times. V is TRBV5-1 and J is TRBJ2-7; no reliable D call. Deletions cut 4 bases from V and 4 bases from J, with 15 bases between. Germline assignment: CDR1 SGHRS and CDR2 YFSETQ. CDR3 length: 14 amino acids. In DNA form, the CDR3 reads TGCGCCAGCAGCCGCCTACCAGGCTCTTACGAGCAGTACTTC. This translates into CASSRLPGSYEQYF.

This rearrangement joins TRBV6-5 to TRBJ2-2; 7 bases fit TRBD1. V trimming: 0 bases; J trimming: 3 bases; junction bases outside the gene matches: 7. Germline lookup yields CDR1 MNHEY and CDR2 SVGAGI. The CDR3 spans 17 residues. CDR3 amino acids: CASSYSLDRDYTGELFF. CDR3 bases: TGTGCCAGCAGTTACTCGCTAGACAGGGATTACACCGGGGAGCTGTTTTTT.

This clonotype was detected a few times. The chain joins TRBV10-1 to TRBJ2-5, with 10 bases fitting TRBD2. Germline CDR1 and CDR2: WNHNN and SYGVQD (reference sequence). Losses at the gene ends were 3 bases for V and 2 bases for J; bases not matched to a gene: 6. This CDR3 is 16 amino acids long. The DNA for the CDR3 is TGCGCCAGCAGTGAAGCGGGGGGGCCCGGGCAAGAGACCCAGTACTTC. This codes for CASSEAGGPGQETQYF.

This clonotype turned up a few times. CDR3 residues: CASSAEEGVNTGELFF. In nucleotides, the CDR3 is TGTGCCAGCAGCGCGGAGGAGGGGGTGAACACCGGGGAGCTGTTTTTT. The chain recombines TRBV7-7 with TRBJ2-2, with D possibly called TRBD1 or TRBD2 (6 bases each). The CDR3 sequence is 16 residues long. Trimming shortened V by 5 bases and J by 1 base, and 14 bases separated the two germline ends. The germline V gene has CDR1 SSHAT and CDR2 FNYEAQ (reference sequence).

This clonotype was picked up one time. The rearrangement joins TRBV6-5 to TRBJ1-2; possibly TRBD1 for D (6 bases). Germline V gives CDR1 MNHEY, CDR2 SVGAGI. CDR3 size: 15 residues. Trimming shortened V by 0 bases and J by 8 bases, and 16 bases separated the two germline ends. The CDR3 loop reads CASSYSDRPQGGYTF. The CDR3 region has the DNA TGTGCCAGCAGTTACTCGGACAGACCCCAAGGGGGCTACACCTTC.

The rearrangement links TRBV20-1 to TRBJ2-3; 8 positions agree with TRBD2. Germline V CDR1 and CDR2: DFQATT, SNEGSKA (reference sequence). The V segment lost 4 bases and the J segment 1 base; nucleotides outside the gene matches: 4. The CDR3 consists of 14 residues. In nucleotides, the CDR3 is TGCAGTGCTAAGAGCGGGGGTGGCACAGATACGCAGTATTTT. It is translated as CSAKSGGGTDTQYF.

The V and J genes are TRBV5-5 and TRBJ1-2; TRBD1 agrees at 7 bases. CDR3 size: 15 residues. V was clipped by 3 bases and J by 5 bases; unmatched bases: 10. CDR1 is SGHKS, CDR2 YYEKEE, per germline (reference sequence). The CDR3 spells CASSWATGFSYGYTF. As DNA, the CDR3 is TGTGCCAGCAGCTGGGCGACAGGGTTCTCTTATGGCTACACCTTC.

A few counts support this clonotype. The rearrangement joins TRBV11-2 to TRBJ1-1; 7 bases align to TRBD1. The length of the CDR3 is 13 residues. The ends lost 5 bases at V and 12 bases at J; junction bases unmatched: 12. In germline, CDR1 is SGHAT, CDR2 FQNNGV. The CDR3 coding sequence is TGTGCCAGCAGCCGGCGGACAGGATACGATCCTTTCTTT. It yields the protein CASSRRTGYDPFF.

V usage is TRBV4-2 and J usage is TRBJ2-3; TRBD2 agrees at 12 bases. The germline CDR1 and CDR2 sequences are LGHNA and YNFKEQ. The CDR3 totals 19 residues. Trimming removed 0 bases from V and 4 bases from J; junction bases left unmatched: 11. The CDR3 reads CASSQDGPLAGGRADTQYF. The DNA of the CDR3 is TGTGCCAGCAGCCAAGATGGCCCGCTAGCGGGGGGGCGCGCAGATACGCAGTATTTT.

This clonotype was found a few times. This chain joins TRBV18 and TRBJ2-1; TRBD1 aligns across 11 bases. Germline-derived CDR1 and CDR2 are KGHSH and LQKENI. V dropped 4 bases and J dropped 8; count of bases not matched to a gene: 10. The length of the CDR3 is 16 residues. The CDR3 reads CASSRTPGQGVDEQFF. In nucleotides, the CDR3 is TGTGCCAGCTCACGTACCCCGGGACAGGGGGTCGATGAGCAGTTCTTC.

The gene calls are TRBV10-3 and TRBJ2-7; 8 bases match TRBD1. With 8 bases clipped from V and 0 bases from J, the junction kept 3 bases outside the gene matches. Germline CDR1 and CDR2: ENHRY and SYGVKD. The CDR3 contains 13 residues. CDR3 DNA: TGTGCCATCGGGGACAGGCTCTCCTACGAGCAGTACTTC. It encodes CAIGDRLSYEQYF.

Ten or more counts support this clonotype. The rearrangement links TRBV5-1 to TRBJ2-1, with no clear D. The V gene lost 4 bases and the J gene lost 0 bases, with 11 bases spanning the gap. The length of the CDR3 is 15 residues. Germline CDR1 reads SGHRS; CDR2 reads YFSETQ. The CDR3: CASSPIDSSYNEQFF. Here the CDR3 DNA reads TGCGCCAGCAGCCCGATCGATAGCTCCTACAATGAGCAGTTCTTC.

The V gene is TRBV7-6, the J gene TRBJ2-7, with D perhaps matching TRBD1 (5 bases). CDR3 length: 14 amino acids. V was trimmed by 0 bases and J by 7 bases, leaving 13 bases between them. The germline V gene has CDR1 SGHVS and CDR2 FNYEAQ. The CDR3 sequence is CASSLAKGMREQYF. Here the CDR3 DNA reads TGTGCCAGCAGCTTAGCAAAGGGGATGCGAGAGCAGTACTTC.

V gene TRBV28 combines with J gene TRBJ1-4; D gene uncertain. Germline values: CDR1 MDHEN, CDR2 SYDVKM. This CDR3 contains 16 residues. V lost 3 bases, J lost 0 bases, and 11 bases lay in between. The CDR3 DNA reads TGTGCCAGCAGTTTCGTGTTCGGGACAACTAATGAAAAACTGTTTTTT. This translates into CASSFVFGTTNEKLFF.

The sample holds a few counts of this clonotype. The chain has TRBV5-1 and TRBJ1-2, with 8 bases fitting TRBD1. Germline CDR1 is SGHRS and CDR2 is YFSETQ. The CDR3 length is 13 residues. The trim removed 2 bases at V and 7 bases at J, leaving 4 bases unmatched. The CDR3 coding sequence is TGCGCCAGCAGCTTACAGGGGGAAGGTGGCTACACCTTC. This sequence encodes CASSLQGEGGYTF.

The rearrangement joins TRBV6-5 to TRBJ2-7, with TRBD2 matching over 11 bases. V lost 6 bases and J lost 0; bases outside the gene matches: 7. CDR3 length: 16 residues. Germline assignment: CDR1 MNHEY and CDR2 SVGAGI. The CDR3 coding sequence is TGTGCCAGCAGCCAGACCGGGACTAGCGGCTCCTACGAGCAGTACTTC. Translation: CASSQTGTSGSYEQYF.

The chain has TRBV6-5 and TRBJ2-3; 7 bases fit TRBD2. J lost 5 bases, V lost 6 bases, and 5 bases had no gene match. CDR1 and CDR2 from the germline V gene are MNHEY and SVGAGI. The CDR3 runs to 13 residues. The CDR3 DNA reads as TGTGCCAGCAGCATGGGGGGGGGAGATACGCAGTATTTT. The encoded protein is CASSMGGGDTQYF.

In this sample, this clonotype turned up a few times. The chain recombines TRBV30 with TRBJ1-5, with D uncertain. The CDR3 is 13 amino acids. CDR1 is GTSNPN, CDR2 SVGIG, per germline (reference sequence). Trimming shortened V by 1 base and J by 3 bases, and 7 bases separated the two germline ends. For the CDR3, the DNA is TGTGCCTGGAGTGAGGCCCTCAATCAGCCCCAGCATTTT. Protein product: CAWSEALNQPQHF.

This clonotype was picked up a small number of times. V gene TRBV5-5 combines with J gene TRBJ1-1; D is unresolved. V dropped 4 bases and J dropped 1 base, with 14 bases sitting between them. The CDR3 spans 15 residues. Looked up from germline, CDR1 is SGHKS and CDR2 is YYEKEE (reference sequence). The chain's CDR3 is CASSRLDSRNTEAFF. The CDR3 nucleotides are TGTGCCAGCAGCAGGTTGGACTCTCGGAACACTGAAGCTTTCTTT.